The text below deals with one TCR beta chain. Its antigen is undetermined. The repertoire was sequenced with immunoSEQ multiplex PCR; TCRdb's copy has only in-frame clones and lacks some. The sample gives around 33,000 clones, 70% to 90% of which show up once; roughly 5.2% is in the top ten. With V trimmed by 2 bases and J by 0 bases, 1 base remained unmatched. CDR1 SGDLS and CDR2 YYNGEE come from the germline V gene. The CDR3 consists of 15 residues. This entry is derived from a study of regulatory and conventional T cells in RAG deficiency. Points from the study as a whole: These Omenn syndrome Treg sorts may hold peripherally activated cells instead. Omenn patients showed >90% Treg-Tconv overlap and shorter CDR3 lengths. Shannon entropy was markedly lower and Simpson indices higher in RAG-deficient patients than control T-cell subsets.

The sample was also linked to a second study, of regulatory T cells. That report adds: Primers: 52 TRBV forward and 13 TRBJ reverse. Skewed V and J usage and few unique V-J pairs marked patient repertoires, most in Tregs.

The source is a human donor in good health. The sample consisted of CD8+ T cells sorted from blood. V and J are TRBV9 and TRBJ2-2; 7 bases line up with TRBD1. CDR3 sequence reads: CASSVGTANTGELFF. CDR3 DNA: TGTGCCAGCAGCGTTGGGACAGCGAACACCGGGGAGCTGTTTTTT.